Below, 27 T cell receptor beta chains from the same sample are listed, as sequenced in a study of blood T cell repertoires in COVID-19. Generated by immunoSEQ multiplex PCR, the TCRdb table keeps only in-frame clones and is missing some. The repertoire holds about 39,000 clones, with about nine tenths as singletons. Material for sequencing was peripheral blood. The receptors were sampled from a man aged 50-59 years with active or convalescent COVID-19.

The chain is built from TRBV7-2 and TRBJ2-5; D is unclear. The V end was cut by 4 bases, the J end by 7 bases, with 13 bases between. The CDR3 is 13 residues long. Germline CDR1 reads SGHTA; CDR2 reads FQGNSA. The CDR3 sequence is CASSSDEVGTQYF. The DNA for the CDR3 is TGTGCCAGCAGCTCCGACGAGGTTGGGACCCAGTACTTC.

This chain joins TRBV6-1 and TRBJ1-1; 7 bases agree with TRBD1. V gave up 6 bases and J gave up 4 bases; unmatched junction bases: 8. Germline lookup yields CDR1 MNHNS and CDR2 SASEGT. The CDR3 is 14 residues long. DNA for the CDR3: TGTGCCAGCAGCCAGGCGGCAGGGGGCACTGAAGCTTTCTTT. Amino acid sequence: CASSQAAGGTEAFF.

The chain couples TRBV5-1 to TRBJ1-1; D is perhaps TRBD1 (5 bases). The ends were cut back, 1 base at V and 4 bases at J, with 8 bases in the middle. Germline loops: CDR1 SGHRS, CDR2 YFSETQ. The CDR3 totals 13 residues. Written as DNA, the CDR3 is TGCGCCAGCAGCTTGTCCGGGGGCACTGAAGCTTTCTTT. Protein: CASSLSGGTEAFF. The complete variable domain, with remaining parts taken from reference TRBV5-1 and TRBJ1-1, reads KAGVTQTPRYLIKTRGQQVTLSCSPISGHRSVSWYQQTPGQGLQFLFEYFSETQRNKGNFPGRFSGRQFSNSRSEMNVSTLELGDSALYLCASSLSGGTEAFFGQGTRLTVV.

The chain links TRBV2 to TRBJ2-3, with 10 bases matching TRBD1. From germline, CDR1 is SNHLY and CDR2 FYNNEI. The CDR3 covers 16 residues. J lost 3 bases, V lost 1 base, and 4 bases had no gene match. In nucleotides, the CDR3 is TGTGCCAGCAGTGAAGTAGGGACAGGGGTGACAGATACGCAGTATTTT. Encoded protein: CASSEVGTGVTDTQYF.

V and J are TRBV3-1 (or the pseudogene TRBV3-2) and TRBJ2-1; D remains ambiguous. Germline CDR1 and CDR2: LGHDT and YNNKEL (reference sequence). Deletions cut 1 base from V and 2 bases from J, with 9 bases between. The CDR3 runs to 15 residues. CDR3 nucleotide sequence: TGTGCCAGCAGCCAAGTGGGCCTGACCTACAATGAGCAGTTCTTC. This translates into CASSQVGLTYNEQFF.

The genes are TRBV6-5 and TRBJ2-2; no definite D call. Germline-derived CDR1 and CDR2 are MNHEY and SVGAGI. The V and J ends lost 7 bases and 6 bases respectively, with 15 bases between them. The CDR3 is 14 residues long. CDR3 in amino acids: CASKRVGVPGELFF. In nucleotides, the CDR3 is TGTGCCAGCAAGCGAGTAGGAGTACCCGGGGAGCTGTTTTTT.

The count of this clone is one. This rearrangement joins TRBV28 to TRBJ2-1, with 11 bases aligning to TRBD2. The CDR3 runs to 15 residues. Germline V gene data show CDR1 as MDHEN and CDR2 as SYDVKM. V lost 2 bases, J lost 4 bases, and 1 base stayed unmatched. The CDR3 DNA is TGTGCCAGCAGTTTAGGGACTAGCGGTTACAATGAGCAGTTCTTC. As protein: CASSLGTSGYNEQFF. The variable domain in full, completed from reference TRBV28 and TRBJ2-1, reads DVKVTQSSRYLVKRTGEKVFLECVQDMDHENMFWYRQDPGLGLRLIYFSYDVKMKEKGDIPEGYSVSREKKERFSLILESASTNQTSMYLCASSLGTSGYNEQFFGPGTRLTVL.

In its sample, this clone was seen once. Here the CDR3 reads CASATGTLSYTF. In DNA form, the CDR3 reads TGTGCCAGCGCTACAGGGACCCTGAGCTACACCTTC. This chain connects TRBV3-1 (or the pseudogene TRBV3-2) to TRBJ1-2, with a tentative D call TRBD1 (6 bases). The V end lost 8 bases, the J end lost 9 bases, and 16 bases lay between the germline ends. The CDR3 runs 12 residues. The germline V gene encodes CDR1 LGHDT and CDR2 YNNKEL (reference sequence).

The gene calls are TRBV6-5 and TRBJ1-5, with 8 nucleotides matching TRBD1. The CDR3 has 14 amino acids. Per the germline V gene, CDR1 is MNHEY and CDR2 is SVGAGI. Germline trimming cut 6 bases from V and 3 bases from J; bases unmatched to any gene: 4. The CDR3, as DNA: TGTGCCAGCAGAGGACAGGGATTCAATCAGCCCCAGCATTTT. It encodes CASRGQGFNQPQHF.

CDR3 residues: CASSQDRLAASYNEQFF. The DNA of the CDR3 is TGCGCCAGCAGCCAAGATCGACTAGCGGCCTCCTACAATGAGCAGTTCTTC. The chain couples TRBV4-1 to TRBJ2-1; 9 bases map to TRBD2. Germline V gives CDR1 MGHRA, CDR2 YSYEKL. V lost 0 bases, J lost 0 bases, and 3 bases stayed unmatched. The CDR3 loop spans 17 amino acids.

The CDR3 sequence: CASSILTQGNTEAFF. The CDR3 coding sequence is TGTGCCAGTAGTATCCTCACACAGGGGAACACTGAAGCTTTCTTT. The chain recombines TRBV19 with TRBJ1-1; maybe TRBD1 (6 bases). Germline V CDR1 and CDR2: LNHDA, SQIVND (reference sequence). The V end lost 3 bases, the J end lost 1 base, and 12 bases lay between the germline ends. The CDR3 contains 15 residues.

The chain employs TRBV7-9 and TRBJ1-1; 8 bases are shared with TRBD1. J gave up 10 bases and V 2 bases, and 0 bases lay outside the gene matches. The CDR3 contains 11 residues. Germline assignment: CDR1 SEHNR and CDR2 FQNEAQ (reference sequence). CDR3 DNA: TGTGCCAGCAGCTTACAGGGGGCAGCTTTCTTT. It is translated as CASSLQGAAFF. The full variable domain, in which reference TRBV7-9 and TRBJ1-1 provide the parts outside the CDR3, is DTGVSQNPRHKITKRGQNVTFRCDPISEHNRLYWYRQTLGQGPEFLTYFQNEAQLEKSRLLSDRFSAERPKGSFSTLEIQRTEQGDSAMYLCASSLQGAAFFGQGTRLTVV.

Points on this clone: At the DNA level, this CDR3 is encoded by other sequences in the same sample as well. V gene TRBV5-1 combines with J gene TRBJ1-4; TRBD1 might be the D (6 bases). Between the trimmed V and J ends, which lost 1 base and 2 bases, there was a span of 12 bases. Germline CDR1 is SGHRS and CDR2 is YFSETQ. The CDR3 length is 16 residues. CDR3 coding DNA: TGCGCCAGCAGCTTGTCTACAGGGATGACTAATGAAAAACTGTTTTTT. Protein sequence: CASSLSTGMTNEKLFF.

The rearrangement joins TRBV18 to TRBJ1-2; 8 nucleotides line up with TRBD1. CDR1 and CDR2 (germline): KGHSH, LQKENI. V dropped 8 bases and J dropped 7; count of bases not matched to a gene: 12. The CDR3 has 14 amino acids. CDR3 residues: CASASQGAVSGYTF. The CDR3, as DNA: TGTGCCAGCGCCTCTCAGGGGGCAGTTTCTGGCTACACCTTC. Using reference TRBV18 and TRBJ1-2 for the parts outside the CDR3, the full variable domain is NAGVMQNPRHLVRRRGQEARLRCSPMKGHSHVYWYRQLPEEGLKFMVYLQKENIIDESGMPKERFSAEFPKEGPSILRIQQVVRGDSAAYFCASASQGAVSGYTFGSGTRLTVV.

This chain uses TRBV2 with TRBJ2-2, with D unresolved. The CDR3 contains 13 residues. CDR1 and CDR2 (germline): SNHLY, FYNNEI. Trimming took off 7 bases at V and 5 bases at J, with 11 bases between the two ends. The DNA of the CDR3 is TGTGCCAGCACCCCCCAGGAAACCGGGGAGCTGTTTTTT. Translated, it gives CASTPQETGELFF.

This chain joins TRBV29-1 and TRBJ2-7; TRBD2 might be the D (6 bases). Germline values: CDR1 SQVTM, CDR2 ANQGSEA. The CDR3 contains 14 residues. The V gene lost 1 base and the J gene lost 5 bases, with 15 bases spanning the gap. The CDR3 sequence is CSVEAEGWGDEQYF. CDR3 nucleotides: TGCAGCGTTGAAGCCGAAGGGTGGGGGGACGAGCAGTACTTC.

CDR3 coding DNA: TGTGCCAGCAGCCAATCCAGGCTAGCCAAAAACATTCAGTACTTC. Translated, it gives CASSQSRLAKNIQYF. The V gene is TRBV3-1 (or the pseudogene TRBV3-2), the J gene TRBJ2-4; D not resolved. The CDR3 is made up of 15 amino acids. The V end was cut by 2 bases, the J end by 0 bases, with 8 bases between. Germline V gives CDR1 LGHDT, CDR2 YNNKEL (reference sequence).

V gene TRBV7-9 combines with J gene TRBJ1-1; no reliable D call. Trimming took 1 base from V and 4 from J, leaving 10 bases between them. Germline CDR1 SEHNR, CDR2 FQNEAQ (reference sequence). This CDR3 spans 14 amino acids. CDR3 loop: CASSLDGLSTEAFF. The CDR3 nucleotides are TGTGCCAGCAGCTTAGATGGGCTCTCCACTGAAGCTTTCTTT.

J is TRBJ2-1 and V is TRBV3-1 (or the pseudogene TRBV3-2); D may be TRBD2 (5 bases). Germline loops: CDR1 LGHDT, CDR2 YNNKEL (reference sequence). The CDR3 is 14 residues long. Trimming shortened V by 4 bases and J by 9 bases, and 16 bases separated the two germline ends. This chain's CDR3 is CASSLAPGVIEQFF. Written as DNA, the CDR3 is TGTGCCAGCAGCCTCGCCCCCGGGGTCATTGAGCAGTTCTTC.

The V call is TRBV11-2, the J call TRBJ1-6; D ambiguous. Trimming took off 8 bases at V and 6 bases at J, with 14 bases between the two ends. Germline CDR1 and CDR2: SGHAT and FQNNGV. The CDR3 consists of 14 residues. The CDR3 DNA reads TGTGCCAGCGGCCTCATGGCGGGTAATTCACCCCTCCACTTT. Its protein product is CASGLMAGNSPLHF.

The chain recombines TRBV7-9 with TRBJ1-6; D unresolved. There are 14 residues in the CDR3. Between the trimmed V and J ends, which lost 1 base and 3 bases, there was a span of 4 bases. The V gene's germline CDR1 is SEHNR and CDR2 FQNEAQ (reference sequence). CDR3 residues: CASSLVHYNSPLHF. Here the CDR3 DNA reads TGTGCCAGCAGCTTAGTACACTATAATTCACCCCTCCACTTT.

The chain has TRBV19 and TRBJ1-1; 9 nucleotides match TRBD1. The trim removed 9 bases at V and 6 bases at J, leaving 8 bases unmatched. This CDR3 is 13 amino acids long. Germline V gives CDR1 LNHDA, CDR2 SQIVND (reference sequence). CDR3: CASNRGRFAEAFF. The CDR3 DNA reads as TGTGCCAGCAACAGGGGGCGGTTTGCTGAAGCTTTCTTT.

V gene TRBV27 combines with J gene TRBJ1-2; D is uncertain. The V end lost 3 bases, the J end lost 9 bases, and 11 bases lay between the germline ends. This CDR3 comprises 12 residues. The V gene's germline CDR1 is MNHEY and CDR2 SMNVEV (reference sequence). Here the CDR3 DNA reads TGTGCCAGCAGTTTGGAGGGTATGAGCTACACCTTC. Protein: CASSLEGMSYTF.

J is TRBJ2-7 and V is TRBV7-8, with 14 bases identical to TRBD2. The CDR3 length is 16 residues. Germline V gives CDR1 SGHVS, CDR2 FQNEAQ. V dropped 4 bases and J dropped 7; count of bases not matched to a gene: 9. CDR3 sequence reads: CASSSGGTSGRIEQYF. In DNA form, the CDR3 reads TGTGCCAGCAGCTCGGGGGGGACTAGCGGGAGAATAGAGCAGTACTTC.

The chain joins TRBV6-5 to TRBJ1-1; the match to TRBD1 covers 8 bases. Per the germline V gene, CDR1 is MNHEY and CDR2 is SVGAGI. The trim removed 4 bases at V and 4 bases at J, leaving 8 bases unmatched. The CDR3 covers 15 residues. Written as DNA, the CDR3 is TGTGCCAGCAGTTTTAACCCGACAGGGGCCACTGAAGCTTTCTTT. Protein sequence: CASSFNPTGATEAFF.

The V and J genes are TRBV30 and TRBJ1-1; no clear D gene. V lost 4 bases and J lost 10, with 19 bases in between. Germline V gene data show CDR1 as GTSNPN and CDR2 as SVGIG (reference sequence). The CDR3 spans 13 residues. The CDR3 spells CAWKVRGTRGAFF. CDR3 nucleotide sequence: TGTGCCTGGAAGGTACGGGGAACTCGTGGAGCTTTCTTT.

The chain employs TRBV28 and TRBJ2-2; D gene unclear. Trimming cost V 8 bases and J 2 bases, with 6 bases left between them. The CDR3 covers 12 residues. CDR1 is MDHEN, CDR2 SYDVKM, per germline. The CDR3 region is CASGRNTGELFF. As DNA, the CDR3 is TGTGCCAGCGGGCGAAACACCGGGGAGCTGTTTTTT.